Listed here are 24 T cell receptor beta chains from one sample, sequenced in a study of blood T cells in healthy people across ages. With a J-beta primer mix and a sample-barcoded 5' primer, a second PCR ran about 6 to 11 cycles. TCRdb recomputed calls from the 5' RACE reads with MiXCR, one row per CDR3 protein. The sample includes 550,000 to 650,000 distinct CDR3 sequences, approximately 30% of them seen just once. The sample comprised blood. These receptors were taken from a woman older than 75 in good health.

This clonotype was counted ten times or more. The rearrangement links TRBV7-9 to TRBJ2-7; D is perhaps TRBD2 (6 bases). Trimming cost V 1 base and J 5 bases, with 15 bases left between them. There are 15 residues in the CDR3. The V gene's germline CDR1 is SEHNR and CDR2 FQNEAQ (reference sequence). The CDR3 loop reads CASSLVVGTENEQYF. The CDR3 region has the DNA TGTGCCAGCAGCTTAGTTGTGGGGACTGAGAACGAGCAGTACTTC.

For this clonotype: Just one base apart from a much larger clone, this may be a read error. The chain joins TRBV12-3 or TRBV12-4 to TRBJ2-1; 9 nucleotides align to TRBD1. The V gene end was trimmed by 4 bases and the J gene end by 11 bases; junction bases not matched to a gene: 9. The CDR3 is 14 residues long. Here the CDR3 reads CASSWTGDRSKQFF. The CDR3 bases are TGTGCCAGCAGTTGGACAGGGGACCGTTCCAAGCAGTTCTTC.

The chain links TRBV27 to TRBJ2-7; 7 bases line up with TRBD1. There are 16 residues in the CDR3. V was pared by 0 bases and J by 4 bases, with 9 bases of the junction left unmatched. The V gene's germline CDR1 is MNHEY and CDR2 SMNVEV (reference sequence). The CDR3 nucleotides read TGTGCCAGCAGTTTATCATTCGGGACAGCGTCGTACGAGCAGTACTTC. Translation: CASSLSFGTASYEQYF.

This clonotype has a handful of counts. This may come from a read error, since a much larger clone is one base off. The chain joins TRBV12-3 or TRBV12-4 to TRBJ2-7; D may correspond to TRBD1 or TRBD2 (6 bases each). There are 15 residues in the CDR3. Deletions cut 8 bases from V and 7 bases from J, with 24 bases between. This CDR3 is CASHLRGRNYNEQYF. The CDR3 coding sequence is TGTGCCAGCCACCTCCGGGGGCGGAACTACAATGAGCAGTACTTC.

The sample holds many counts of this clonotype. The CDR3, as DNA: TGTGCCAGCAACATCCCGGGACCGGCCTACGAGCAGTACTTC. Translation: CASNIPGPAYEQYF. This chain connects TRBV12-3 or TRBV12-4 to TRBJ2-7; D possibly uses TRBD1 or TRBD2 (5 bases each). V lost 7 bases, J lost 2 bases, and 15 bases lay in between. The CDR3 is made up of 14 amino acids.

Comment on this clonotype: This may arise from a read error, as a much more abundant clone is one base away. This is likely a read error, given that the CDR3 carries no conserved phenylalanine or tryptophan at its end. The V and J genes are TRBV29-1 and TRBJ2-7; D remains unclear. CDR1 and CDR2 from the germline V gene are SQVTM and ANQGSEA. V lost 7 bases to trimming and J lost 0 bases, with 7 bases between them. This CDR3 contains 11 residues. For the CDR3, the DNA is TGCAGCGGGAAAAACTCCTACGAGCAGTACTTA. It encodes CSGKNSYEQYL.

CDR3 sequence reads: CASSLKEKLFF. As DNA, the CDR3 is TGTGCCAGCAGTTTAAAAGAGAAACTGTTTTTT. This sequence joins TRBV12-3 or TRBV12-4 and TRBJ1-4, with no clear D. V gave up 2 bases and J gave up 11 bases, with 6 bases separating them. This CDR3 region has 11 residues.

There are many counts of this clonotype. The chain joins TRBV5-1 to TRBJ2-1, with TRBD1 as a possible D gene (5 bases). V was trimmed by 4 bases and J by 5 bases, leaving 13 bases between them. The germline V gene encodes CDR1 SGHRS and CDR2 YFSETQ. The CDR3 has 14 amino acids. The CDR3 reads CASSLTWGNNEQFF. In DNA form, the CDR3 reads TGCGCCAGCAGCCTTACCTGGGGCAACAATGAGCAGTTCTTC.

V gene TRBV7-9 combines with J gene TRBJ2-3; TRBD2 aligns across 9 bases. After removal of 1 base from V and 0 bases from J, the junction contained 11 bases not matched to a gene. This CDR3 contains 19 residues. Germline CDR1 is SEHNR and CDR2 is FQNEAQ (reference sequence). This CDR3 reads CASSLGRLAGTSSTDTQYF. As DNA, the CDR3 is TGTGCCAGCAGCTTAGGTAGGCTAGCGGGGACGTCAAGCACAGATACGCAGTATTTT.

The chain is built from TRBV6-1 and TRBJ2-1, with D possibly matching TRBD2 (5 bases). The V and J ends lost 6 bases and 5 bases respectively, with 17 bases between them. The CDR3 is 15 amino acids. Germline V gives CDR1 MNHNS, CDR2 SASEGT. CDR3 in amino acids: CASRRHEGLHNEQFF. The CDR3 region has the DNA TGTGCCAGCAGGCGGCACGAGGGTCTACACAATGAGCAGTTCTTC.

In this sample, this clonotype turned up many times. The chain uses TRBV12-3 or TRBV12-4 and TRBJ1-2; D call uncertain. V was cut by 1 base and J by 6 bases, with 9 bases left in between. The CDR3 is made up of 13 amino acids. The CDR3 is CASSLEGRDGYTF. DNA for the CDR3: TGTGCCAGCAGTTTAGAGGGAAGAGATGGCTACACCTTC.

V gene TRBV7-8 combines with J gene TRBJ1-1; possibly TRBD1 for D (5 bases). Germline values: CDR1 SGHVS, CDR2 FQNEAQ. Trimming stripped 5 bases from V and 5 bases from J, with 15 bases between. The CDR3 extends over 14 amino acids. CDR3 residues: CASSAGTLRTEAFF. CDR3 nucleotide sequence: TGTGCCAGCAGCGCAGGGACTTTGAGGACTGAAGCTTTCTTT.

The genes are TRBV6-2 or TRBV6-3 and TRBJ2-3; D is undetermined. Germline CDR1 and CDR2: MNHEY and SVGEGT. The CDR3 spans 10 residues. V was trimmed by 8 bases and J by 5 bases, leaving 5 bases between them. The CDR3 region is CASYGDTQYF. As DNA, the CDR3 is TGTGCCAGCTATGGAGATACGCAGTATTTT.

This clonotype has ten or more counts. The rearrangement joins TRBV6-5 to TRBJ2-7; D not certain. The CDR3 contains 14 residues. V was shortened by 2 bases and J by 3 bases, with 11 bases between the two germline ends. Germline V gene lookup returns CDR1 MNHEY and CDR2 SVGAGI. The CDR3 region has the DNA TGTGCCAGCAGTTACGGACCGGGCATCTACGAGCAGTACTTC. Translated: CASSYGPGIYEQYF.

This clonotype was detected ten times or more. The chain uses TRBV11-2 and TRBJ2-1; TRBD2 is a possible D gene (6 bases). V was clipped by 0 bases and J by 7 bases, with 7 bases between them. Germline lookup yields CDR1 SGHAT and CDR2 FQNNGV. This CDR3 is 13 amino acids long. Here the CDR3 DNA reads TGTGCCAGCAGCTTAGATCGGGAGAATGAGCAGTTCTTC. It translates to CASSLDRENEQFF.

The chain recombines TRBV7-2 with TRBJ1-1, with D unresolved. The V end lost 2 bases, the J end lost 6 bases, and 13 bases lay between the germline ends. This CDR3 spans 14 amino acids. Germline CDR1 and CDR2: SGHTA and FQGNSA. Here the CDR3 reads CASSLLSQRAEAFF. The CDR3 DNA is TGTGCCAGCAGCTTATTGTCCCAAAGGGCTGAAGCTTTCTTT.

The CDR3 DNA sequence: TGTGCCAGTAGCTCTGGGCGGGAAAATGAAAAACTGTTTTTT. It encodes CASSSGRENEKLFF. The V call is TRBV19, the J call TRBJ1-4; unclear D gene. The length of the CDR3 is 14 residues. V shed 6 bases and J shed 5 bases, with 13 bases lying between them. The germline V gene encodes CDR1 LNHDA and CDR2 SQIVND (reference sequence).

The chain employs TRBV9 and TRBJ2-5; D gene unclear. Trimming took off 3 bases at V and 2 bases at J, with 8 bases between the two ends. There are 13 residues in the CDR3. CDR1 is SGDLS and CDR2 is YYNGEE in the germline V gene. Here the CDR3 reads CASSEANQETQYF. CDR3 DNA: TGTGCCAGCAGCGAAGCTAATCAAGAGACCCAGTACTTC.

In its sample, this clonotype was seen many times. The chain combines TRBV20-1 with TRBJ2-7; 9 positions match TRBD2. The CDR3 sequence is 15 residues long. J lost 2 bases, V lost 5 bases, and 10 bases had no gene match. Germline V gene lookup returns CDR1 DFQATT and CDR2 SNEGSKA (reference sequence). In nucleotides, the CDR3 is TGCAGTGCTGGGGAACCTAGCGGGGCTCCCTACGAGCAGTACTTC. It yields the protein CSAGEPSGAPYEQYF.

Ten or more counts support this clonotype. The V and J genes are TRBV29-1 and TRBJ1-1; perhaps TRBD1 as D (5 bases). With 4 bases removed from V and 4 bases from J, the gap between germline ends came to 13 bases. This CDR3 has 13 amino acids. Germline values: CDR1 SQVTM, CDR2 ANQGSEA. CDR3 residues: CSVVNRGTTEAFF. CDR3 bases: TGCAGCGTTGTTAATCGGGGGACCACTGAAGCTTTCTTT.

J is TRBJ1-1 and V is TRBV30; D is perhaps TRBD1 (6 bases). Germline CDR1 GTSNPN, CDR2 SVGIG (reference sequence). The CDR3 is 14 residues long. Trimming took off 5 bases at V and 0 bases at J, with 13 bases between the two ends. CDR3 sequence: CAWEKGGLNTEAFF. Written as DNA, the CDR3 is TGTGCCTGGGAAAAGGGGGGACTGAACACTGAAGCTTTCTTT. Filled out from reference TRBV30 and TRBJ1-1, the complete variable domain reads SQTIHQWPATLVQPVGSPLSLECTVEGTSNPNLYWYRQAAGRGLQLLFYSVGIGQISSEVPQNLSASRPQDRQFILSSKKLLLSDSGFYLCAWEKGGLNTEAFFGQGTRLTVV.

In the case of this clonotype: A much bigger clone sits one base away, suggesting this may be a read error. The chain uses TRBV5-6 and TRBJ1-2; D is undetermined. The CDR3 runs to 11 residues. In germline, CDR1 is SGHDT, CDR2 YYEEEE. The CDR3 sequence: CTSSSLGGYTF. The CDR3 DNA follows: TGTACCAGCAGCTCTCTGGGTGGCTACACCTTC.

The gene calls are TRBV27 and TRBJ2-4; 10 bases agree with TRBD1. The germline V gene encodes CDR1 MNHEY and CDR2 SMNVEV (reference sequence). The CDR3 spans 15 residues. Trimming took 5 bases from V and 13 from J; bases not matched to a gene: 14. DNA of the CDR3: TGTGCCAGCAGTCGCCAGCGACAGGGGGCGGGAGAGCAGTACTTC. Amino acids: CASSRQRQGAGEQYF.

The CDR3: CASSLQESQPQHF. The CDR3 nucleotides are TGTGCCAGCTCCCTACAGGAAAGTCAGCCCCAGCATTTT. The rearrangement uses TRBV18 and TRBJ1-5, with a weak D call TRBD1 (5 bases). Trimming cost V 6 bases and J 6 bases, with 12 bases left between them. CDR3 size: 13 residues. The germline gives CDR1 KGHSH, CDR2 LQKENI.